A single sample is the source of the 13 T cell receptor beta chains below, sequenced in a study of blood T cell repertoires in COVID-19. The method was immunoSEQ multiplex PCR; TCRdb's version includes in-frame clones alone and lacks a portion of them. There are around 450,000 clones in the sample; about nine tenths occur only once, and roughly 0.72% lies in the top ten. The material sequenced was PBMCs or T cells enriched from blood (not recorded which). All receptors come from a woman between 18 and 29 years old who had recovered from COVID-19.

V gene TRBV24-1 combines with J gene TRBJ2-4; the D is unclear. This CDR3 has 15 amino acids. CDR1 KGHDR and CDR2 SFDVKD come from the germline V gene. With 6 bases removed from V and 0 bases from J, the gap between germline ends came to 11 bases. CDR3 bases: TGTGCCACCAGTATCGAGGCCGCAGCCAAAAACATTCAGTACTTC. Protein product: CATSIEAAAKNIQYF.

The V and J genes are TRBV7-9 and TRBJ2-3; possible D gene TRBD1, 6 bases. The CDR3 spans 15 residues. Looked up from germline, CDR1 is SEHNR and CDR2 is FQNEAQ (reference sequence). V dropped 1 base and J dropped 6 bases, with 14 bases sitting between them. In DNA form, the CDR3 reads TGTGCCAGCAGCTTAGGGGACAACCTACTGGATACGCAGTATTTT. It is translated as CASSLGDNLLDTQYF.

The V call is TRBV6-1, the J call TRBJ2-7, with D tentatively TRBD1 (5 bases). The V end lost 0 bases, the J end lost 6 bases, and 15 bases lay between the germline ends. The CDR3 runs 15 residues. Germline V gives CDR1 MNHNS, CDR2 SASEGT. CDR3 amino acids: CASSEAQGIATEQYF. CDR3 coding DNA: TGTGCCAGCAGTGAAGCCCAGGGAATCGCCACCGAGCAGTACTTC.

The chain combines TRBV3-1 (or the pseudogene TRBV3-2) with TRBJ2-7; 7 nucleotides agree with TRBD2. Germline V gives CDR1 LGHDT, CDR2 YNNKEL (reference sequence). The CDR3 is made up of 14 amino acids. V shed 5 bases and J 3 bases; nucleotides not matched to a gene: 7. The CDR3, as DNA: TGTGCCAGCAGCTCCTCGGCGGGGGTCTACGAGCAGTACTTC. Residues: CASSSSAGVYEQYF.

The chain combines TRBV12-5 with TRBJ1-4, with TRBD1 as a possible D gene (6 bases). Trimming removed 6 bases at V and 5 bases at J, with 13 bases between. CDR1 is LGHNT, CDR2 FRNRAP, per germline. The CDR3 spans 14 residues. CDR3 amino acids: CASGPGDWNEKLFF. The CDR3 DNA sequence: TGTGCTAGTGGACCAGGGGATTGGAATGAAAAACTGTTTTTT.

The chain uses TRBV18 and TRBJ2-3, with a tentative D call TRBD1 (6 bases). The CDR3 contains 16 residues. Trimming cost V 4 bases and J 1 base, with 15 bases left between them. The germline CDR1 and CDR2 sequences are KGHSH and LQKENI. CDR3 amino acids: CASSLLRQAGTDTQYF. The CDR3 nucleotides read TGTGCCAGCTCACTTTTAAGACAGGCCGGCACAGATACGCAGTATTTT. Filled out from reference TRBV18 and TRBJ2-3, the complete variable domain reads NAGVMQNPRHLVRRRGQEARLRCSPMKGHSHVYWYRQLPEEGLKFMVYLQKENIIDESGMPKERFSAEFPKEGPSILRIQQVVRGDSAAYFCASSLLRQAGTDTQYFGPGTRLTVL.

The rearrangement joins TRBV5-1 to TRBJ2-7; 7 nucleotides align to TRBD1. The CDR3 runs to 14 residues. J was trimmed by 4 bases and V by 0 bases; bases with no gene match: 4. Looked up from germline, CDR1 is SGHRS and CDR2 is YFSETQ. As DNA, the CDR3 is TGCGCCAGCAGCTTGGAAGGGGGCGGGTACGAGCAGTACTTC. Amino acids: CASSLEGGGYEQYF.

This clone was seen a single time. The chain carries TRBV9 and TRBJ2-5; 13 bases line up with TRBD2. The CDR3 extends over 15 amino acids. The V gene's germline CDR1 is SGDLS and CDR2 YYNGEE. With 3 bases clipped from V and 5 bases from J, the junction kept 4 bases outside the gene matches. DNA of the CDR3: TGTGCCAGCAGCGGGGGACTAGCGGGGACCGAGACCCAGTACTTC. This gives the protein CASSGGLAGTETQYF.

The chain couples TRBV6-5 to TRBJ1-3, with D hard to call. CDR3 length: 12 residues. The V gene lost 6 bases and the J gene lost 0 bases, with 3 bases spanning the gap. CDR1 and CDR2 from the germline V gene are MNHEY and SVGAGI. CDR3 DNA sequence: TGTGCCAGCAGCGGCTCTGGAAACACCATATATTTT. It specifies CASSGSGNTIYF.

This clone came up a few times. The V and J genes are TRBV2 and TRBJ1-2; tentative D call: TRBD1 (5 bases). CDR1 and CDR2 (germline): SNHLY, FYNNEI. V shed 5 bases and J shed 8 bases, with 12 bases lying between them. The CDR3 has 12 amino acids. CDR3 in amino acids: CASSRGGTGYTF. In DNA, the CDR3 is TGTGCCAGCAGTCGGGGCGGGACGGGCTACACCTTC. Filled out from reference TRBV2 and TRBJ1-2, the complete variable domain reads EPEVTQTPSHQVTQMGQEVILRCVPISNHLYFYWYRQILGQKVEFLVSFYNNEISEKSEIFDDQFSVERPDGSNFTLKIRSTKLEDSAMYFCASSRGGTGYTFGSGTRLTVV.

The V call is TRBV4-1, the J call TRBJ2-1, with 9 bases fitting TRBD2. The germline gives CDR1 MGHRA, CDR2 YSYEKL. Trimming took 4 bases from V and 8 from J; bases not matched to a gene: 12. The CDR3 has 16 amino acids. The CDR3, as DNA: TGCGCCAGCAGCCGACTTAGCGGGGGCCGAGGGGATGAGCAGTTCTTC. Translation: CASSRLSGGRGDEQFF.

V and J are TRBV30 and TRBJ2-1; TRBD1 is a possible D gene (5 bases). The germline CDR1 and CDR2 sequences are GTSNPN and SVGIG (reference sequence). The length of the CDR3 is 15 residues. V gave up 3 bases and J gave up 10 bases, with 22 bases separating them. CDR3 coding DNA: TGTGCCTGGAGGCCCAGAGACAGACCCTTCGGGGAGCAGTTCTTC. Translation: CAWRPRDRPFGEQFF.

The chain joins TRBV6-5 to TRBJ2-1; 8 nucleotides line up with TRBD1. V was pared by 2 bases and J by 7 bases, with 10 bases of the junction left unmatched. Germline CDR1 is MNHEY and CDR2 is SVGAGI. This CDR3 comprises 16 residues. DNA for the CDR3: TGTGCCAGCAGTTACCTAGGGCAGGGGGCTCGAAATGAGCAGTTCTTC. Amino acid sequence: CASSYLGQGARNEQFF.